The 11 T cell receptor beta chains given below trace back to one sample, sequenced in a study of tumor and adjacent non-tumor tissue in lung cancer. This sample's RNA came from whole unsorted tissue. Three rounds of nested PCR, following a modified ARM-PCR protocol, produced the TCRbeta library. TCRdb reprocessed the multiplex PCR reads with MiXCR, giving one entry per CDR3 protein. The sample has over 130,000 distinct CDR3 sequences, roughly 66% seen once. Sequenced sample: lung tumor tissue. The source is a man aged 60-69 years with small cell lung cancer.

On this clonotype: An end of the junction differs from the germline gene, which may be a read error. CDR3 sequence (DNA): TGCAGTGCTAGGAAGGGTAGCATAGATACGCAGTATTTT. Protein sequence: CSARKGSIDTQYF. The V and J genes are TRBV20-1 and TRBJ2-3; D not certain. CDR3 length: 13 amino acids. The germline V gene has CDR1 DFQATT and CDR2 SNEGSKA (reference sequence).

This clonotype has a count of ten or more. The chain uses TRBV28 and TRBJ1-2; TRBD1 agrees at 7 bases. This CDR3 has 11 amino acids. V lost 9 bases to trimming and J lost 5 bases; unmatched junction nucleotides: 3. Per germline, CDR1 MDHEN and CDR2 SYDVKM. The CDR3 DNA sequence: TGTGCCAGTGGGACAGCTTATGGCTACACCTTC. This sequence encodes CASGTAYGYTF.

The chain couples TRBV12-3 or TRBV12-4 to TRBJ2-1, with a weak D call TRBD2 (5 bases). The CDR3 spans 15 residues. V was shortened by 3 bases and J by 0 bases, with 9 bases between the two germline ends. Here the CDR3 reads CASSFGEFSYNEQFF. The CDR3 coding sequence is TGTGCCAGCAGTTTCGGGGAGTTCTCCTACAATGAGCAGTTCTTC.

The chain employs TRBV20-1 and TRBJ2-1; D may correspond to TRBD1 or TRBD2 (5 bases each). The CDR3 is made up of 15 amino acids. Germline CDR1 DFQATT, CDR2 SNEGSKA (reference sequence). The germline V and J ends were trimmed by 2 bases and 2 bases, with 13 bases remaining between them. CDR3 residues: CSARTGTGPYNEQFF. As DNA, the CDR3 is TGCAGTGCTAGAACCGGGACGGGGCCCTACAATGAGCAGTTCTTC.

The chain combines TRBV24-1 with TRBJ2-6; the D gene could be TRBD1 or TRBD2 (5 bases each). Germline V lookup: CDR1 KGHDR, CDR2 SFDVKD. The ends were cut back, 9 bases at V and 4 bases at J, with 15 bases in the middle. CDR3 length: 15 residues. CDR3: CATCGGVLGANVLTF. CDR3 DNA sequence: TGTGCCACCTGTGGGGGAGTGTTGGGGGCCAACGTCCTGACTTTC.

The chain's CDR3 is CASSPRDNIKAFF. CDR3 sequence (DNA): TGTGCCAGCAGCCCCAGGGATAACATTAAAGCTTTCTTT. The rearrangement joins TRBV4-2 to TRBJ1-1; D is perhaps TRBD1 (5 bases). The CDR3 spans 13 residues. Germline V CDR1 and CDR2: LGHNA, YNFKEQ. With 4 bases removed from V and 9 bases from J, the gap between germline ends came to 15 bases.

A word on this clonotype: A read error may produce the germline difference seen at one junction end. This rearrangement joins TRBV12-3 or TRBV12-4 to TRBJ1-4; D ambiguous. The CDR3 spans 14 residues. The CDR3 DNA sequence: TGTGCCAGCAGTTTCGCGGGTGTTAATGGAAAACTGTTTTTT. Encoded protein: CASSFAGVNGKLFF.

With regard to this clonotype: One junction end does not reproduce the germline sequence, and a read error may be involved. This chain joins TRBV11-2 and TRBJ2-1, with a tentative D call TRBD2 (6 bases). The germline CDR1 and CDR2 sequences are SGHAT and FQNNGV. The CDR3 length is 16 residues. The CDR3: CASSLAVGTPYNEQFF. The CDR3 nucleotides read TGTGCCAGTAGCTTAGCGGTGGGGACCCCCTACAATGAGCAGTTCTTC.

The chain links TRBV11-2 to TRBJ2-7, with TRBD1 identical over 9 bases. Germline values: CDR1 SGHAT, CDR2 FQNNGV. This CDR3 has 19 residues. The CDR3 loop is CTSSLPPGTGCPRSYEQYV. DNA of the CDR3: TGTACCAGCAGCTTACCTCCGGGGACAGGGTGCCCCAGATCCTACGAGCAGTACGTC.

This chain joins TRBV30 and TRBJ2-3; TRBD2 is a possible D gene (6 bases). CDR3 length: 13 residues. Germline CDR1 is GTSNPN and CDR2 is SVGIG (reference sequence). The V end was cut by 2 bases, the J end by 6 bases, with 12 bases between. Written as DNA, the CDR3 is TGTGCCTGGAGTACGGGACTCTTGGATACGCAGTATTTT. This encodes CAWSTGLLDTQYF. Supplemented by reference TRBV30 and TRBJ2-3, the full variable domain reads SQTIHQWPATLVQPVGSPLSLECTVEGTSNPNLYWYRQAAGRGLQLLFYSVGIGQISSEVPQNLSASRPQDRQFILSSKKLLLSDSGFYLCAWSTGLLDTQYFGPGTRLTVL.

This rearrangement joins TRBV20-1 to TRBJ1-4, with D hard to call. With 1 base removed from V and 0 bases from J, the gap between germline ends came to 9 bases. CDR3 length: 15 residues. Germline V gives CDR1 DFQATT, CDR2 SNEGSKA (reference sequence). The CDR3: CSARGGIATNEKLFF. The CDR3 DNA is TGCAGTGCTAGAGGTGGGATTGCAACTAATGAAAAACTGTTTTTT.